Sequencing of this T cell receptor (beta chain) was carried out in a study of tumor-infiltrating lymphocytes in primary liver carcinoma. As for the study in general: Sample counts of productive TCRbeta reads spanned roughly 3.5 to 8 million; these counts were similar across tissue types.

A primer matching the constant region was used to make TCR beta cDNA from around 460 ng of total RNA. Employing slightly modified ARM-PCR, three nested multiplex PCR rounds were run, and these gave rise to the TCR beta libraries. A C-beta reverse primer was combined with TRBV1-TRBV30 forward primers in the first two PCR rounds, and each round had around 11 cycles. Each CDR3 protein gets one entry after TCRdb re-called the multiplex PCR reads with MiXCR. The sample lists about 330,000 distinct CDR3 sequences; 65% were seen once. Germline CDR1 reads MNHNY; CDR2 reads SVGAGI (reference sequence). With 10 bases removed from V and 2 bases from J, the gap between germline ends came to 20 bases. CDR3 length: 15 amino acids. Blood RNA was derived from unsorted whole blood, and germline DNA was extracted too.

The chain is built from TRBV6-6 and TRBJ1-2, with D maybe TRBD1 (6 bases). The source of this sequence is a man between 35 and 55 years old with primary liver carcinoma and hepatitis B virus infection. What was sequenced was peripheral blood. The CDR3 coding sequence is TGTGCCAACAGATACAGGGACGGTTTAAACTATGGCTACACCTTC. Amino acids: CANRYRDGLNYGYTF.